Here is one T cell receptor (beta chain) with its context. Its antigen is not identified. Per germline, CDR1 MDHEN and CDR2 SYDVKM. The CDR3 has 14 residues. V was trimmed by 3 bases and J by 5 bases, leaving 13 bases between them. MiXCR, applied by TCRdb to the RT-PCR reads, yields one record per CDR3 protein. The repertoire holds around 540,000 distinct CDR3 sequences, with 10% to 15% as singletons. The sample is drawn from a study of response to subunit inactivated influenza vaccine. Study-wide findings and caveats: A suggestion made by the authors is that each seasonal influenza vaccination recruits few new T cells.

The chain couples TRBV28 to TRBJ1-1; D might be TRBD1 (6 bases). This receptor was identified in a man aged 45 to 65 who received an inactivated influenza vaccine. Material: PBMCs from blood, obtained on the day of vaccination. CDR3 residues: CASSLLLGQTEAFF. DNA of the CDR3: TGTGCCAGCAGTTTGCTTCTTGGACAGACTGAAGCTTTCTTT.